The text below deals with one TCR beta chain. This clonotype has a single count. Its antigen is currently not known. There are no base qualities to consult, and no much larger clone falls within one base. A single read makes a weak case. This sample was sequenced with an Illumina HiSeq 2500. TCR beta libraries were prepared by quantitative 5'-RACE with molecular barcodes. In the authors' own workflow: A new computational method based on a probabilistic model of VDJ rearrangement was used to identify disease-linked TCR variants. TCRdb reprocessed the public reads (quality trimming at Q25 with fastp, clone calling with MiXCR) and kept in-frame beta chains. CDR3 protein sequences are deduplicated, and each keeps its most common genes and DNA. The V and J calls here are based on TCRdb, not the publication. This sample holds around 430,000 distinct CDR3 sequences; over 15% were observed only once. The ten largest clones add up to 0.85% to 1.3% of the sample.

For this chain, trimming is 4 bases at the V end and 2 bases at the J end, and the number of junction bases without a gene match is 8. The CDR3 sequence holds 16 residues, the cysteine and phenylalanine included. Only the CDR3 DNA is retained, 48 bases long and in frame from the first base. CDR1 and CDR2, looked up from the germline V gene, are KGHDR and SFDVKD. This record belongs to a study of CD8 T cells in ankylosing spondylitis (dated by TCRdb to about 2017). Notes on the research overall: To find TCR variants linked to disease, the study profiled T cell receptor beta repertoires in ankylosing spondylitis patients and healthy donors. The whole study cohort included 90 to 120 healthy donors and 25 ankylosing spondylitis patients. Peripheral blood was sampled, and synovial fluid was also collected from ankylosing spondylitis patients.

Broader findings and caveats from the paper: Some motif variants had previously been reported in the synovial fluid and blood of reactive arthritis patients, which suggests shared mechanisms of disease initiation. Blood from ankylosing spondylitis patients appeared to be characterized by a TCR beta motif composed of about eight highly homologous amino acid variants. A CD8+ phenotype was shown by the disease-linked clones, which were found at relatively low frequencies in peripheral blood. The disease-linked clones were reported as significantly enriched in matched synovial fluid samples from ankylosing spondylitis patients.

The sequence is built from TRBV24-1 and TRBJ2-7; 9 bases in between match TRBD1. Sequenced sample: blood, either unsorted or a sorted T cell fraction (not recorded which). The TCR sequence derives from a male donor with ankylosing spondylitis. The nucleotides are TGTGCCACCAGTGACGGGACAGGGCGATTTCCCTACGAGCAGTACTTC. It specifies CATSDGTGRFPYEQYF.